This TCR beta chain is drawn from a study of blood T cells in healthy people across ages. The trim removed 1 base at V and 7 bases at J, leaving 9 bases unmatched. Germline assignment: CDR1 DFQATT and CDR2 SNEGSKA (reference sequence). CDR3 length: 14 residues. Together with a sample-barcoded 5' primer, a J-beta primer mix was included in a second PCR lasting 7 to 11 cycles. A single record per CDR3 protein comes from TCRdb applying MiXCR to the 5' RACE reads. Of roughly 800,000 distinct CDR3 sequences listed, more than 45% are singletons. This TCR was recovered from a man younger than 40 in good health. The gene calls are TRBV20-1 and TRBJ1-2; 7 bases fit TRBD1. Sequenced sample: blood. CDR3: CSARVATGVGGYTF. In DNA form, the CDR3 reads TGCAGTGCTAGAGTAGCAACAGGGGTTGGTGGCTACACCTTC.